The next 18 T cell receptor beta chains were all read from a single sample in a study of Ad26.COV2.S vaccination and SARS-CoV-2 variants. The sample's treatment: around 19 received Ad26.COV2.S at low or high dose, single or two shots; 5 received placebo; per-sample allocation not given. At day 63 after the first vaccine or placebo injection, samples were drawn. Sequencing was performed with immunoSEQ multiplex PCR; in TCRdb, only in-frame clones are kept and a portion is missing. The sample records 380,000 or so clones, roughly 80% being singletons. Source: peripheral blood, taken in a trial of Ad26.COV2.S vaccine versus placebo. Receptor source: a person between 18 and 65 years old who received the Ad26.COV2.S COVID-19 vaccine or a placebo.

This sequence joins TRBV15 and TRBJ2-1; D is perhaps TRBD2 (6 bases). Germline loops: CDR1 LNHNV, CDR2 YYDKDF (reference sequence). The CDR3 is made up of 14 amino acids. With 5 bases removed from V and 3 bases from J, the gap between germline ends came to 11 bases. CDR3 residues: CATSRGNNYNEQFF. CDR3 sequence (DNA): TGTGCCACCAGCCGGGGGAATAACTACAATGAGCAGTTCTTC.

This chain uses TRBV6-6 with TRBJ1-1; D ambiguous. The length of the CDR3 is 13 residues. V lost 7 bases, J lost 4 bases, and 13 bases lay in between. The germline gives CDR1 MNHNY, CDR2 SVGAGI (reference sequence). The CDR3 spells CASIHIGSTEAFF. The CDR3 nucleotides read TGTGCCAGCATTCATATCGGGAGCACTGAAGCTTTCTTT.

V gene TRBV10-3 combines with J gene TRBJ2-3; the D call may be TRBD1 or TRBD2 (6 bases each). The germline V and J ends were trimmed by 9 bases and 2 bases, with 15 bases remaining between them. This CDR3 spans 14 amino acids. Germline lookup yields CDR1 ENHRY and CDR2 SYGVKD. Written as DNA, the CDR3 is TGTGCCATTTCTGGGGGGCTTCCCACAGATACGCAGTATTTT. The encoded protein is CAISGGLPTDTQYF.

CDR3: CASRQANTEAFF. For the CDR3, the DNA is TGTGCCAGCCGACAGGCGAACACTGAAGCTTTCTTT. The V and J genes are TRBV12-3 or TRBV12-4 and TRBJ1-1; D is perhaps TRBD1 (6 bases). Between the trimmed V and J ends, which lost 8 bases and 1 base, there was a span of 8 bases. The CDR3 is made up of 12 amino acids.

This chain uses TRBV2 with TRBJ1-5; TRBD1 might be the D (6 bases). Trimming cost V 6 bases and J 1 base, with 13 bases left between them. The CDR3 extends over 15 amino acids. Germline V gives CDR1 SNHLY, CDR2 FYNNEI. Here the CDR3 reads CASSVAGHSNQPQHF. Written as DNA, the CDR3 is TGTGCCAGCAGCGTTGCGGGACACAGCAATCAGCCCCAGCATTTT.

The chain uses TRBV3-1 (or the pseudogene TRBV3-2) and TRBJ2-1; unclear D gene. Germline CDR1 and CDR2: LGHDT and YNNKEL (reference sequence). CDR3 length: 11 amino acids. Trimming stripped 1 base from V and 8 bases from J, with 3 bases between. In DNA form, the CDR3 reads TGTGCCAGCAGCCAAGCGCATGAGCAGTTCTTC. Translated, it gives CASSQAHEQFF.

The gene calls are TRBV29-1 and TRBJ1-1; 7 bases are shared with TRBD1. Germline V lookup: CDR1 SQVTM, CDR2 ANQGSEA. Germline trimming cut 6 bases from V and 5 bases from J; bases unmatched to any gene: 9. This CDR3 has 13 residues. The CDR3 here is CSVAGGLTTEAFF. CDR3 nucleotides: TGCAGCGTCGCAGGGGGGTTAACGACTGAAGCTTTCTTT.

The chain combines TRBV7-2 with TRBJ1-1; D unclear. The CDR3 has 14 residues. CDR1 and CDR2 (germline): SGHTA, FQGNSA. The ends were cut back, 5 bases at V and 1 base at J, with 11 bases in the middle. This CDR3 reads CASSPPGRNTEAFF. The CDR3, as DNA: TGTGCCAGCAGCCCTCCAGGACGGAACACTGAAGCTTTCTTT.

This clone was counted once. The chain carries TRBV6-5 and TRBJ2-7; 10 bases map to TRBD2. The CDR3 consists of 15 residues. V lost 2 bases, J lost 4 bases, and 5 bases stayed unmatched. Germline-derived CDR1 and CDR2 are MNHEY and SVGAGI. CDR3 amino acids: CASSYELAGSYEQYF. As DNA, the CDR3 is TGTGCCAGCAGTTACGAACTAGCGGGGTCATACGAGCAGTACTTC.

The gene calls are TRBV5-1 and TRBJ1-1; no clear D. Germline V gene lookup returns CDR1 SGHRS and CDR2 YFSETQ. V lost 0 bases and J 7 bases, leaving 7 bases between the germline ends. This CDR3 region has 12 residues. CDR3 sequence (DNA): TGCGCCAGCAGCTTGGGGGGTTATGAAGCTTTCTTT. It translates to CASSLGGYEAFF. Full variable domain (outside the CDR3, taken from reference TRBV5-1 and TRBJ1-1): KAGVTQTPRYLIKTRGQQVTLSCSPISGHRSVSWYQQTPGQGLQFLFEYFSETQRNKGNFPGRFSGRQFSNSRSEMNVSTLELGDSALYLCASSLGGYEAFFGQGTRLTVV.

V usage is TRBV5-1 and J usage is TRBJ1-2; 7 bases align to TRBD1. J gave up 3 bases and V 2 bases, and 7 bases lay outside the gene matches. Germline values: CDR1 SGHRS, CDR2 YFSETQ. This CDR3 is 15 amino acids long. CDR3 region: CASSFSTGADYGYTF. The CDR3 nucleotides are TGCGCCAGCAGCTTTTCCACAGGGGCGGACTATGGCTACACCTTC. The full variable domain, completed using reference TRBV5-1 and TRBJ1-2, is KAGVTQTPRYLIKTRGQQVTLSCSPISGHRSVSWYQQTPGQGLQFLFEYFSETQRNKGNFPGRFSGRQFSNSRSEMNVSTLELGDSALYLCASSFSTGADYGYTFGSGTRLTVV.

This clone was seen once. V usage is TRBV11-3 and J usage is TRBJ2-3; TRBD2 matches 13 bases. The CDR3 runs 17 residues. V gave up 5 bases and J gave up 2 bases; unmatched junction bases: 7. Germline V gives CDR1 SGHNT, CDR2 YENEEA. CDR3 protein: CASSRRGLAGVTDTQYF. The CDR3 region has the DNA TGTGCCAGCAGCCGAAGAGGACTAGCGGGAGTCACAGATACGCAGTATTTT.

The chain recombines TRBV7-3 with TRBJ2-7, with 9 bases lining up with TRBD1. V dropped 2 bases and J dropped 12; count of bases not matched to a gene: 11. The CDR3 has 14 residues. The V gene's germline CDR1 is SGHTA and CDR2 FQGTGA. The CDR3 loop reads CASSLLPGQGIGYF. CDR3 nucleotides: TGTGCCAGCAGCTTACTACCGGGACAGGGTATCGGGTACTTC. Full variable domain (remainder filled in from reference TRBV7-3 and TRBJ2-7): GAGVSQTPSNKVTEKGKYVELRCDPISGHTALYWYRQSLGQGPEFLIYFQGTGAADDSGLPNDRFFAVRPEGSVSTLKIQRTERGDSAVYLCASSLLPGQGIGYFGPGTRLTVT.

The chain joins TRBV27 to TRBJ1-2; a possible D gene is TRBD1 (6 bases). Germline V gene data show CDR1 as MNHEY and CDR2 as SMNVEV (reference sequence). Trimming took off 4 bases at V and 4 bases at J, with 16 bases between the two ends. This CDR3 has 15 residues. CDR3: CASSYAGESFYGYTF. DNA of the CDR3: TGTGCCAGCAGTTATGCAGGGGAGAGTTTCTATGGCTACACCTTC.

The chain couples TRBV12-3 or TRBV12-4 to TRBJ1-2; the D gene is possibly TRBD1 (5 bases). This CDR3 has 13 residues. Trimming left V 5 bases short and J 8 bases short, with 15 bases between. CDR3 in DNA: TGTGCCAGCAGTATCAGGGTTTTGGAGGGCTACACCTTC. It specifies CASSIRVLEGYTF.

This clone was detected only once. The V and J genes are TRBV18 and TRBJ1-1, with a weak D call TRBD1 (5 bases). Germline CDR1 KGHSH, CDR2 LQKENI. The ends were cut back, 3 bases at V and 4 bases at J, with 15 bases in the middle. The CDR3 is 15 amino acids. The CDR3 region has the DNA TGTGCCAGCTCACCGGGACTGCAAGCTCGCACTGAAGCTTTCTTT. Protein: CASSPGLQARTEAFF.

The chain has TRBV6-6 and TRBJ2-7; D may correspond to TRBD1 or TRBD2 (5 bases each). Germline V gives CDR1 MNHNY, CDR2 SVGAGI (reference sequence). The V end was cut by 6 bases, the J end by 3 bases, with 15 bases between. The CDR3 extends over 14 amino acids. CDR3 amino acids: CASSLGAGIYEQYF. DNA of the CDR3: TGTGCCAGCAGCTTAGGGGCCGGGATCTACGAGCAGTACTTC.

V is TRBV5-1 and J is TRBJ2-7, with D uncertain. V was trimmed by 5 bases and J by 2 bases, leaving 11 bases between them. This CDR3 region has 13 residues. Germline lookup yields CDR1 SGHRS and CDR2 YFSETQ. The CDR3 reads CASSQTVTYEQYF. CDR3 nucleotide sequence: TGCGCCAGCAGTCAGACTGTTACCTACGAGCAGTACTTC.